The 7 T cell receptor beta chains below all came from one sample that was sequenced in a study of PD-L1 blockade in urothelial cancer. Time point denoted: peripheral blood 6 weeks after treatment start. Profiled with immunoSEQ multiplex PCR; TCRdb holds only in-frame clones, not every one. The table shows approximately 79,000 clones, with less than 95% occurring only once. The input for sequencing was PBMCs, taken around atezolizumab (anti-PD-L1) treatment. The receptors originated from a woman older than 75 with urothelial cancer.

The chain uses TRBV5-6 and TRBJ2-2; 10 nucleotides match TRBD1. With 1 base clipped from V and 6 bases from J, the junction kept 6 bases outside the gene matches. The CDR3 is made up of 16 amino acids. Germline CDR1 reads SGHDT; CDR2 reads YYEEEE. This chain's CDR3 is CASSLYVTGGSGELFF. CDR3 DNA: TGTGCCAGCAGCTTGTATGTGACAGGGGGCTCCGGGGAGCTGTTTTTT.

This sequence joins TRBV10-3 and TRBJ1-4; the match to TRBD1 covers 8 bases. Losses at the gene ends were 5 bases for V and 8 bases for J; bases not matched to a gene: 4. This CDR3 contains 13 residues. Germline loops: CDR1 ENHRY, CDR2 SYGVKD. In nucleotides, the CDR3 is TGTGCCATCAGTATAGGGACAGGAGAAAAACTGTTTTTT. This translates into CAISIGTGEKLFF.

The V gene is TRBV28, the J gene TRBJ1-1, with D possibly TRBD1 on 5 matching bases. V was shortened by 10 bases and J by 1 base, with 10 bases between the two germline ends. Germline V gene sequence: CDR1 MDHEN, CDR2 SYDVKM. This CDR3 has 12 residues. The CDR3 reads CAIRGGNTEAFF. The CDR3 DNA is TGTGCCATCCGGGGGGGGAACACTGAAGCTTTCTTT.

The rearrangement links TRBV27 to TRBJ1-1; D not resolved. V lost 3 bases and J lost 0, with 11 bases in between. CDR1 MNHEY and CDR2 SMNVEV come from the germline V gene (reference sequence). There are 15 residues in the CDR3. CDR3 nucleotides: TGTGCCAGCAGTTTCAGCGAAGACTTGAACACTGAAGCTTTCTTT. Its protein is CASSFSEDLNTEAFF.

The V gene is TRBV25-1, the J gene TRBJ2-5, with D possibly TRBD2 on 6 matching bases. CDR3 length: 16 residues. V lost 3 bases and J 5 bases, leaving 19 bases between the germline ends. CDR1 is MGHDK, CDR2 SYGVNS, per germline. This CDR3 reads CASSESARGREETQYF. The CDR3 nucleotides read TGTGCCAGCAGTGAGTCGGCGCGGGGTCGAGAGGAGACCCAGTACTTC.

The rearrangement uses TRBV21-1 and TRBJ2-7; TRBD1, the table's D call, lacks a check against the DNA. TRBV21-1 is reported as a pseudogene. The CDR3 extends over 15 amino acids. The CDR3 region is CASSKVSSGHYEQYF. CDR3 DNA sequence: TGTGCCAGCAGCAAAGTTAGTTCGGGACACTACGAGCAGTACTTC.

The CDR3 spells CASSPRTLKSYEQYF. CDR3 bases: TGTGCCAGCAGCCCTCGGACACTTAAGTCCTACGAGCAGTACTTC. The chain employs TRBV11-2 and TRBJ2-7; possible D gene TRBD1, 5 bases. The CDR3 is 15 residues long. V was clipped by 5 bases and J by 1 base, with 15 bases between them. CDR1 and CDR2 from the germline V gene are SGHAT and FQNNGV.